This passage covers 8 T cell receptor beta chains from one sample sequenced in a study of blood T cell repertoires in COVID-19. Sequenced by immunoSEQ multiplex PCR; TCRdb stores in-frame clones only, minus some. The table includes approximately 200,000 clones, 75% to 90% detected once. What was sequenced was PBMCs or T cells enriched from blood (not recorded which). The receptors come from a man in his forties who had recovered from COVID-19.

The chain couples TRBV5-4 to TRBJ2-2; 13 bases match TRBD2. V gave up 4 bases and J gave up 10 bases; unmatched junction bases: 13. This CDR3 spans 17 amino acids. Germline assignment: CDR1 SGHNT and CDR2 YYREEE (reference sequence). The CDR3, as DNA: TGTGCCAGCAGCCCGGTACCCAGGACTAGCGGGAGCTCGGAGCTGTTTTTT. The encoded protein is CASSPVPRTSGSSELFF.

J is TRBJ1-1 and V is TRBV28; TRBD1 is a possible D gene (5 bases). The V end lost 4 bases, the J end lost 5 bases, and 17 bases lay between the germline ends. CDR3 length: 15 residues. CDR1 MDHEN and CDR2 SYDVKM come from the germline V gene. CDR3 region: CASSSIGGERTEAFF. The CDR3 DNA reads as TGTGCCAGCAGTTCCATTGGGGGGGAACGGACTGAAGCTTTCTTT.

This clone was recorded only once. The rearrangement joins TRBV29-1 to TRBJ1-2; a possible D gene is TRBD1 (5 bases). The CDR3 sequence is 15 residues long. The ends were cut back, 4 bases at V and 4 bases at J, with 19 bases in the middle. Germline CDR1 is SQVTM and CDR2 is ANQGSEA. The CDR3 coding sequence is TGCAGCGTTGCCCCCCACGACGCCAGGGCCTATGGCTACACCTTC. Protein sequence: CSVAPHDARAYGYTF.

A single count supports this clone. The V call is TRBV20-1, the J call TRBJ1-5; TRBD1 is a possible D gene (5 bases). V shed 3 bases and J shed 4 bases, with 16 bases lying between them. The germline CDR1 and CDR2 sequences are DFQATT and SNEGSKA (reference sequence). The CDR3 loop spans 15 amino acids. Here the CDR3 reads CSASLPAGGNQPQHF. The CDR3 coding sequence is TGCAGTGCTAGTTTACCAGCGGGGGGGAATCAGCCCCAGCATTTT.

The chain recombines TRBV4-2 with TRBJ2-7; D not certain. The ends were cut back, 0 bases at V and 2 bases at J, with 8 bases in the middle. The CDR3 is made up of 14 amino acids. Germline V gene sequence: CDR1 LGHNA, CDR2 YNFKEQ. The CDR3 DNA reads as TGTGCCAGCAGCCAAGATCGCGGTACCTACGAGCAGTACTTC. Its protein is CASSQDRGTYEQYF.

This chain connects TRBV19 to TRBJ2-1; 11 bases agree with TRBD2. The CDR3 covers 14 residues. CDR1 and CDR2 from the germline V gene are LNHDA and SQIVND (reference sequence). V was clipped by 8 bases and J by 4 bases; unmatched bases: 4. CDR3 nucleotides: TGTGCCAGTTCGACTAGCGGGAATTACAATGAGCAGTTCTTC. This sequence encodes CASSTSGNYNEQFF.

V usage is TRBV7-9 and J usage is TRBJ2-7, with D tentatively TRBD1 (5 bases). The CDR3 length is 14 residues. Trimming stripped 7 bases from V and 0 bases from J, with 13 bases between. Germline V gives CDR1 SEHNR, CDR2 FQNEAQ (reference sequence). CDR3 bases: TGTGCCAGCAATCGGGCAGGGCTCTCCTACGAGCAGTACTTC. The encoded protein is CASNRAGLSYEQYF.

V is TRBV28 and J is TRBJ2-7; TRBD2 aligns across 14 bases. Germline V gene lookup returns CDR1 MDHEN and CDR2 SYDVKM. With V trimmed by 5 bases and J by 4 bases, 13 bases remained unmatched. The CDR3 is 18 residues long. The CDR3 loop reads CASSTGTSGSFPRYEQYF. CDR3 bases: TGTGCCAGCAGTACCGGGACTAGCGGGAGTTTTCCCCGATACGAGCAGTACTTC.